One and the same sample provided the 23 T cell receptor beta chains below, sequenced in a study of T cell responses to AZD1222 COVID-19 vaccine. Using immunoSEQ multiplex PCR, the repertoire was profiled, and TCRdb retains in-frame clones only, with some absent. The sample has approximately 73,000 clones, 65% to 85% seen once. Sequencing was performed on peripheral blood, taken on day 0 of AZD1222 vaccination. The origin of the receptors is an adult in good health.

The gene calls are TRBV18 and TRBJ2-7; weak D call: TRBD1 (6 bases). The CDR3 contains 16 residues. V gave up 0 bases and J gave up 2 bases, with 14 bases separating them. Per germline, CDR1 KGHSH and CDR2 LQKENI. The CDR3 DNA reads TGTGCCAGCTCACCACCGCTGACAGGTTCTCCCTACGAGCAGTACTTC. Its protein is CASSPPLTGSPYEQYF.

The CDR3 region is CASSRGFGGANTEAFF. The CDR3 DNA sequence: TGTGCCAGCTCTCGAGGTTTTGGGGGCGCGAACACTGAAGCTTTCTTT. V and J are TRBV25-1 and TRBJ1-1, with D tentatively TRBD1 (6 bases). CDR3 size: 16 residues. The germline gives CDR1 MGHDK, CDR2 SYGVNS. Trimming removed 8 bases at V and 1 base at J, with 20 bases between.

This clone is a singleton in its sample. The gene calls are TRBV6-4 and TRBJ2-3, with 9 positions matching TRBD2. The CDR3 has 17 residues. Germline V lookup: CDR1 MRHNA, CDR2 SNTAGT. Trimming took 6 bases from V and 1 from J; bases not matched to a gene: 11. CDR3 DNA sequence: TGTGCCAGCAGCACCACTGGCGGGGGGGTAGGCACAGATACGCAGTATTTT. Amino acids: CASSTTGGGVGTDTQYF.

In this sample, this clone turned up a few times. The V gene is TRBV5-5, the J gene TRBJ2-3; TRBD1 aligns across 11 bases. V gave up 1 base and J gave up 3 bases; unmatched junction bases: 7. Germline CDR1 and CDR2: SGHKS and YYEKEE (reference sequence). The CDR3 length is 17 residues. The CDR3 region is CASSLIAGTGGTDTQYF. CDR3 sequence (DNA): TGTGCCAGCAGCTTGATCGCCGGGACAGGGGGGACAGATACGCAGTATTTT. The full variable domain, in which reference TRBV5-5 and TRBJ2-3 provide the parts outside the CDR3, is DAGVTQSPTHLIKTRGQQVTLRCSPISGHKSVSWYQQVLGQGPQFIFQYYEKEERGRGNFPDRFSARQFPNYSSELNVNALLLGDSALYLCASSLIAGTGGTDTQYFGPGTRLTVL.

This chain joins TRBV6-5 and TRBJ2-7; a possible D gene is TRBD1 (7 bases). Germline V gene data show CDR1 as MNHEY and CDR2 as SVGAGI. CDR3 length: 14 residues. The V end was cut by 6 bases, the J end by 5 bases, with 17 bases between. In nucleotides, the CDR3 is TGTGCCAGCAGGTCAGGGGGGTCCTATCACGAGCAGTACTTC. This gives the protein CASRSGGSYHEQYF.

CDR3 sequence (DNA): TGTGCCAGCAGGACTCGCAGCGACTATGGCTACACCTTC. Amino acids: CASRTRSDYGYTF. The gene calls are TRBV2 and TRBJ1-2; no reliable D call. Trimming took off 6 bases at V and 3 bases at J, with 11 bases between the two ends. The CDR3 is made up of 13 amino acids. Per germline, CDR1 SNHLY and CDR2 FYNNEI. Using reference TRBV2 and TRBJ1-2 for the parts outside the CDR3, the full variable domain is EPEVTQTPSHQVTQMGQEVILRCVPISNHLYFYWYRQILGQKVEFLVSFYNNEISEKSEIFDDQFSVERPDGSNFTLKIRSTKLEDSAMYFCASRTRSDYGYTFGSGTRLTVV.

This clone came up a few times. The chain couples TRBV5-1 to TRBJ2-7; possibly TRBD1 for D (6 bases). Trimming took 3 bases from V and 5 from J, leaving 18 bases between them. Germline V CDR1 and CDR2: SGHRS, YFSETQ. The CDR3 covers 15 residues. The CDR3 DNA sequence: TGCGCCAGCAGCTGGGGACCGGGAACAGGGAACGAGCAGTACTTC. Translating gives CASSWGPGTGNEQYF.

The V gene is TRBV7-7, the J gene TRBJ2-3; D is perhaps TRBD2 (7 bases). The CDR3 is 15 residues long. Germline CDR1 and CDR2: SSHAT and FNYEAQ (reference sequence). DNA for the CDR3: TGTGCTAGCGGCAAAGGAGGGGGGGTTGGAGATACGCAGTATTTT. It encodes CASGKGGGVGDTQYF.

This chain connects TRBV6-2 or TRBV6-3 to TRBJ1-2; D unresolved. Germline CDR1 MNHEY, CDR2 SVGEGT. CDR3 length equals 13 residues. V was trimmed by 5 bases and J by 7 bases, leaving 14 bases between them. This CDR3 reads CASSARGSLGYTF. The CDR3 region has the DNA TGTGCCAGCAGTGCCCGGGGTTCTCTTGGCTACACCTTC.

This chain connects TRBV4-1 to TRBJ2-3, with no clear D. V was cut by 1 base and J by 6 bases, with 14 bases left in between. CDR1 and CDR2 (germline): MGHRA, YSYEKL. This CDR3 contains 15 residues. This CDR3 reads CASSQGAPPEDTQYF. CDR3 coding DNA: TGCGCCAGCAGCCAAGGGGCCCCCCCGGAGGATACGCAGTATTTT.

The chain carries TRBV11-2 and TRBJ2-7; weak D call: TRBD2 (5 bases). CDR1 SGHAT and CDR2 FQNNGV come from the germline V gene. The V end was cut by 5 bases, the J end by 2 bases, with 16 bases between. This CDR3 spans 15 amino acids. CDR3 sequence reads: CASSVEYLGAYEQYF. CDR3 sequence (DNA): TGTGCCAGCAGCGTGGAATACCTCGGGGCCTACGAGCAGTACTTC.

In this sample, this clone turned up a few times. The chain carries TRBV7-2 and TRBJ1-2; possible D gene TRBD1, 5 bases. The length of the CDR3 is 17 residues. The ends were cut back, 4 bases at V and 4 bases at J, with 22 bases in the middle. Germline CDR1 and CDR2: SGHTA and FQGNSA. The CDR3 DNA is TGTGCCAGCAGCTCGAAGGGTGGGGTCCCAAGGGGCTATGGCTACACCTTC. This gives the protein CASSSKGGVPRGYGYTF.

The rearrangement uses TRBV27 and TRBJ1-1; D is perhaps TRBD1 (6 bases). V was trimmed by 4 bases and J by 2 bases, leaving 11 bases between them. Germline CDR1 reads MNHEY; CDR2 reads SMNVEV (reference sequence). This CDR3 contains 14 residues. The CDR3 here is CASSWGQFNTEAFF. CDR3 bases: TGTGCCAGCAGTTGGGGACAATTTAACACTGAAGCTTTCTTT.

The V call is TRBV15, the J call TRBJ2-3; D unclear. The CDR3 totals 14 residues. Germline V gives CDR1 LNHNV, CDR2 YYDKDF (reference sequence). With 6 bases removed from V and 2 bases from J, the gap between germline ends came to 12 bases. This CDR3 reads CATSPEETTDTQYF. DNA for the CDR3: TGTGCCACCAGTCCCGAAGAAACCACAGATACGCAGTATTTT.

This clone was seen only a few times. The gene calls are TRBV12-3 or TRBV12-4 and TRBJ1-2, with D hard to call. The CDR3 runs 12 residues. With 5 bases removed from V and 3 bases from J, the gap between germline ends came to 7 bases. This CDR3 reads CASSPQDYGYTF. DNA for the CDR3: TGTGCCAGCAGTCCTCAGGACTATGGCTACACCTTC.

This sequence joins TRBV5-4 and TRBJ2-2, with 11 bases identical to TRBD2. V shed 4 bases, J shed 2 bases, and the junction held 4 bases outside the gene matches. Germline V lookup: CDR1 SGHNT, CDR2 YYREEE (reference sequence). This CDR3 is 16 amino acids long. The CDR3 is CASSKGLAVNTGELFF. DNA for the CDR3: TGTGCCAGCAGCAAGGGACTAGCGGTTAACACCGGGGAGCTGTTTTTT.

The chain recombines TRBV12-2 with TRBJ1-5; TRBD1 is the table's D call, not checked against the DNA. TRBV12-2 is described as a pseudogene. This CDR3 spans 15 amino acids. CDR3 loop: CASRQRQVSNQPQHF. In DNA, the CDR3 is TGTGCAAGTCGCCAGAGACAGGTTAGCAATCAGCCCCAGCATTTT.

This chain links TRBV6-2 or TRBV6-3 with TRBJ2-6; either TRBD1 or TRBD2 may supply D (5 bases each). V lost 1 base and J lost 1, with 17 bases in between. The CDR3 has 19 residues. Germline CDR1 is MNHEY and CDR2 is SVGEGT. CDR3 in DNA: TGTGCCAGCAGTTACTTGGTCCGGGACGGCACGTCTGGGGCCAACGTCCTGACTTTC. Translated: CASSYLVRDGTSGANVLTF.

The chain combines TRBV2 with TRBJ1-1; 10 bases map to TRBD1. Germline-derived CDR1 and CDR2 are SNHLY and FYNNEI. This CDR3 spans 14 amino acids. V shed 2 bases and J 7 bases; nucleotides not matched to a gene: 4. The CDR3 DNA sequence: TGTGCCAGCAGTGAATTGGACAGGGGGATTGAAGCTTTCTTT. It codes for CASSELDRGIEAFF. The complete variable domain, with remaining parts taken from reference TRBV2 and TRBJ1-1, reads EPEVTQTPSHQVTQMGQEVILRCVPISNHLYFYWYRQILGQKVEFLVSFYNNEISEKSEIFDDQFSVERPDGSNFTLKIRSTKLEDSAMYFCASSELDRGIEAFFGQGTRLTVV.

This CDR3 is CASSSQDGESGELFF. DNA for the CDR3: TGTGCCAGCAGCTCCCAGGACGGGGAGAGCGGGGAGCTGTTTTTT. V gene TRBV7-3 combines with J gene TRBJ2-2; TRBD2 is a possible D gene (5 bases). Germline V gives CDR1 SGHTA, CDR2 FQGTGA. Trimming took 4 bases from V and 7 from J, leaving 16 bases between them. This CDR3 has 15 residues.

J is TRBJ2-3 and V is TRBV5-4, with D possibly being TRBD2 (6 bases). The CDR3 contains 14 residues. Germline V gene sequence: CDR1 SGHNT, CDR2 YYREEE (reference sequence). Trimming pared 6 bases from V and 5 bases from J, leaving 16 bases between. CDR3 in amino acids: CASTPEGSGDTQYF. In nucleotides, the CDR3 is TGTGCCAGCACCCCGGAGGGGTCGGGAGATACGCAGTATTTT. The full variable domain, rest sourced from reference TRBV5-4 and TRBJ2-3, is ETGVTQSPTHLIKTRGQQVTLRCSSQSGHNTVSWYQQALGQGPQFIFQYYREEENGRGNFPPRFSGLQFPNYSSELNVNALELDDSALYLCASTPEGSGDTQYFGPGTRLTVL.

This sequence joins TRBV10-1 and TRBJ2-2; 7 positions match TRBD2. Germline trimming cut 3 bases from V and 5 bases from J; bases unmatched to any gene: 6. The germline gives CDR1 WNHNN, CDR2 SYGVQD (reference sequence). There are 15 residues in the CDR3. CDR3 residues: CASSDTSDRTGELFF. CDR3 in DNA: TGCGCCAGCAGTGACACTAGCGATCGTACCGGGGAGCTGTTTTTT.

The V gene is TRBV7-9, the J gene TRBJ2-2; D perhaps matches TRBD2 (6 bases). The V and J ends lost 3 bases and 2 bases respectively, with 16 bases between them. The CDR3 loop spans 17 amino acids. The germline gives CDR1 SEHNR, CDR2 FQNEAQ (reference sequence). The CDR3: CASSFPLRDSNTGELFF. The CDR3 DNA reads as TGTGCCAGCAGCTTTCCTCTCCGGGACTCAAACACCGGGGAGCTGTTTTTT.